This record concerns one T cell receptor (beta chain) sequence. Its antigen is currently unknown. The CDR3 is 17 amino acids. V was pared by 2 bases and J by 1 base, with 15 bases between. Germline lookup yields CDR1 SGHRS and CDR2 YFSETQ. The sample belongs to a study of shared clonotypes between healthy human individuals. Regarding the study as a whole: Sampling covered nothing but blood. Tissue TCR repertoires likely differ from those found in blood. Naive CD4 clonotype sharing across several donors was around 5.5%.

It was at deep level that the assay was run. Every subset had its genomic DNA shared out evenly among several immunoSEQ plates. The method was immunoSEQ multiplex PCR; TCRdb's version includes in-frame clones alone and lacks a portion of them. This sample has roughly 2 million clones, with 90% to 95% found just once. The sequenced material came from naive CD4+ T cells sorted from blood. The subset was: CD45RA+ positively selected. The J gene is TRBJ1-4, the V gene TRBV5-1, with a tentative D call TRBD1 (6 bases). The sequence was obtained from a man between 18 and 35 years old in good health. The DNA of the CDR3 is TGCGCCAGCAGCTTAGGGGGGGCAGTCGGAACTAATGAAAAACTGTTTTTT. Its protein product is CASSLGGAVGTNEKLFF.